This note documents a single T cell receptor (beta chain) sequence. This entry belongs to a study of CD8 T cells in Susac syndrome. The CDR3 totals 17 residues. In germline, CDR1 is SGHAT, CDR2 FQNNGV. After removal of 6 bases from V and 6 bases from J, the junction contained 19 bases not matched to a gene. Reverse transcription of about 0.45 to 1 ug RNA used random hexamers. An immunoSEQ multiplex PCR amplified TCR beta CDR3 over 54 Vbeta and 13 Jbeta. TCRdb fed the immunoSEQ multiplex PCR reads into MiXCR, producing one record per CDR3 protein. This table holds 300,000 or so distinct CDR3 sequences, roughly 94% found once.

This receptor was identified in a human donor with multiple sclerosis. This rearrangement joins TRBV11-2 to TRBJ2-7; TRBD2 agrees at 8 bases. Sequences were obtained from CD4+ T cells from PBMCs. The CDR3 reads CASSPPGGTSLLVEQYF. The CDR3 DNA sequence: TGTGCCAGCAGTCCACCGGGGGGGACCAGTCTCCTAGTCGAGCAGTACTTC.